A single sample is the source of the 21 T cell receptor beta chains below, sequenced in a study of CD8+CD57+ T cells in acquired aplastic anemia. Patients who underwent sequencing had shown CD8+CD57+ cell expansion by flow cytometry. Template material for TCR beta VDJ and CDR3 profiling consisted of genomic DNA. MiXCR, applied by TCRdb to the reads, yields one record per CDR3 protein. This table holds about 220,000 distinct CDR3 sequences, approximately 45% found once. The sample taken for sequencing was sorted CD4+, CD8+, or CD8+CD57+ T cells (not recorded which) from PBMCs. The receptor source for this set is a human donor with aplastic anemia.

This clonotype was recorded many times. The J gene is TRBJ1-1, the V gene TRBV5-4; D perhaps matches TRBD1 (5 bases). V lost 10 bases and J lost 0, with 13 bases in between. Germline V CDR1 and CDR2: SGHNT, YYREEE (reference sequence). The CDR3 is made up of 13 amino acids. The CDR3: CAVESGLNTEAFF. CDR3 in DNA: TGTGCCGTCGAGTCGGGACTGAACACTGAAGCTTTCTTT.

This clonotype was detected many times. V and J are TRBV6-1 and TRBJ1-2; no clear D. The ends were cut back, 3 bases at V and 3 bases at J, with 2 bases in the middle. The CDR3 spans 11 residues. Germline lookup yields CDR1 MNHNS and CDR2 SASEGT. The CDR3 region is CASSDHYGYTF. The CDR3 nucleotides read TGTGCCAGCAGTGACCACTATGGCTACACCTTC.

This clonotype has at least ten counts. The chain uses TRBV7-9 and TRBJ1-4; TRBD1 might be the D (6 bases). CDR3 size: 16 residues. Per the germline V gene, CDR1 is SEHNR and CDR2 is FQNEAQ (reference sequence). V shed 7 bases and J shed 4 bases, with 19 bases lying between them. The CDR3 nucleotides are TGTGCCAGCAACTCCGTAGGGACAAAGGATAATGAAAAACTGTTTTTT. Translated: CASNSVGTKDNEKLFF.

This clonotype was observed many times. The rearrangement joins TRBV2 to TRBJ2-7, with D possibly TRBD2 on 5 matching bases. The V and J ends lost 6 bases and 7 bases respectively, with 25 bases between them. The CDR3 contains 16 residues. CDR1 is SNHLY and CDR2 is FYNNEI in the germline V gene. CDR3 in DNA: TGTGCCAGCAGCCTACTGTTCGGGCAGGAGGTGGGGGAGCAGTACTTC. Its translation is CASSLLFGQEVGEQYF.

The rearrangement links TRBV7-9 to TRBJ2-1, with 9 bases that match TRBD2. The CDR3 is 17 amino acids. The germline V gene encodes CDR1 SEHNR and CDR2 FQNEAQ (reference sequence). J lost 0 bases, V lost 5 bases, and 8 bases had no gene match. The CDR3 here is CASSNPTSGDSYNEQFF. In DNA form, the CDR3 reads TGTGCCAGCAGCAACCCGACTAGCGGAGACTCCTACAATGAGCAGTTCTTC.

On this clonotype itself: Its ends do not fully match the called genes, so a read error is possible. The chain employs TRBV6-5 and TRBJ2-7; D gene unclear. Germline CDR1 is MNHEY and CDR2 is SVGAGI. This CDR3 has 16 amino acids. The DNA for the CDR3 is TGTGCCAGCAGTTACTCGATAGCTGCTTCCCCCTACGAGCAGTGCTTC. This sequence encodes CASSYSIAASPYEQCF.

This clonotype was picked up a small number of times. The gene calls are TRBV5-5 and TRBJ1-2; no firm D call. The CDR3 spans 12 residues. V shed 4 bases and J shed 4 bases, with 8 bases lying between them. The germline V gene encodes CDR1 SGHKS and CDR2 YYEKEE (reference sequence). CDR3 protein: CASSQDPYGYTF. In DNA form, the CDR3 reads TGTGCCAGCAGCCAAGACCCCTATGGCTACACCTTC.

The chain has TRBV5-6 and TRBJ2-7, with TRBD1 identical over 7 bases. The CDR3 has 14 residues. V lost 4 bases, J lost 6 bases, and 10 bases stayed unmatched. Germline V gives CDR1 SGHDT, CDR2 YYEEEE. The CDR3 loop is CASSLGSQGVEQYF. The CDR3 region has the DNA TGTGCCAGCAGCCTGGGATCCCAGGGGGTCGAGCAGTACTTC.

CDR3 bases: TGTGCCAGTAGTAGGGCGGGAGGGTCCTACAATGAGCAGTTCTTC. Amino acid sequence: CASSRAGGSYNEQFF. The gene calls are TRBV19 and TRBJ2-1; 9 bases agree with TRBD2. The CDR3 covers 15 residues. The germline CDR1 and CDR2 sequences are LNHDA and SQIVND (reference sequence). The V gene end was trimmed by 4 bases and the J gene end by 1 base; junction bases not matched to a gene: 2.

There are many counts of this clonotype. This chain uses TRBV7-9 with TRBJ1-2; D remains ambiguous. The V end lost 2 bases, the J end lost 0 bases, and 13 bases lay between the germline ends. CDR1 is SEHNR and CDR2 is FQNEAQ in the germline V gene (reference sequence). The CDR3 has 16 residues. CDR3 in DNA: TGTGCCAGCAGCTTACGGGAGGGAAAGGCTAACTATGGCTACACCTTC. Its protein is CASSLREGKANYGYTF.

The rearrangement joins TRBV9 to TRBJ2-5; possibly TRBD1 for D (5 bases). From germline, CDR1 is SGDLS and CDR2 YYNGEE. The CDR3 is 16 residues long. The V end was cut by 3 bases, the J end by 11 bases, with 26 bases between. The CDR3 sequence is CASSAGDSWVADTQYF. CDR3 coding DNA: TGTGCCAGCAGCGCCGGAGACAGTTGGGTGGCCGACACTCAGTACTTC. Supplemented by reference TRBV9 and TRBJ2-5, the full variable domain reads DSGVTQTPKHLITATGQRVTLRCSPRSGDLSVYWYQQSLDQGLQFLIQYYNGEERAKGNILERFSAQQFPDLHSELNLSSLELGDSALYFCASSAGDSWVADTQYFGPGTRLLVL.

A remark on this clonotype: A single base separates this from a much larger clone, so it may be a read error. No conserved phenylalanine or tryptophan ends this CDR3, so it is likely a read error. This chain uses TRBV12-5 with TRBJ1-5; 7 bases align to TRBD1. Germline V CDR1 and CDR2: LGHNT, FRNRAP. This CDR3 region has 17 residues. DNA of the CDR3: TGTGCCAGCAATTGGACCTCGAACGGACAGGCCAATCAGCCCCAGCATTCT. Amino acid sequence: CASNWTSNGQANQPQHS.

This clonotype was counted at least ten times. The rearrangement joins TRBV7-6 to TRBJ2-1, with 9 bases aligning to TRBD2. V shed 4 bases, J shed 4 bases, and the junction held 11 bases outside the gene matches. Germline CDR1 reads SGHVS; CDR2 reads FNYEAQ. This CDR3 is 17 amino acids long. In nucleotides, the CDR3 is TGTGCCAGCAGCTCACCCTATAGCGGGGGAGAATACAATGAGCAGTTCTTC. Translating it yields CASSSPYSGGEYNEQFF. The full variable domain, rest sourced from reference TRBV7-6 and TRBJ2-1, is GAGVSQSPRYKVTKRGQDVALRCDPISGHVSLYWYRQALGQGPEFLTYFNYEAQQDKSGLPNDRFSAERPEGSISTLTIQRTEQRDSAMYRCASSSPYSGGEYNEQFFGPGTRLTVL.

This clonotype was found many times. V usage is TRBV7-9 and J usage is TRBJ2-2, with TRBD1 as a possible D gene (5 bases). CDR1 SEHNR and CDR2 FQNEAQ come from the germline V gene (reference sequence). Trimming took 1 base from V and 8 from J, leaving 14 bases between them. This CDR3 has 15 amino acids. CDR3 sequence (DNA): TGTGCCAGCAGCTTAGGAAATGGGGCGTCTGGGGAGCTGTTTTTT. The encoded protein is CASSLGNGASGELFF.

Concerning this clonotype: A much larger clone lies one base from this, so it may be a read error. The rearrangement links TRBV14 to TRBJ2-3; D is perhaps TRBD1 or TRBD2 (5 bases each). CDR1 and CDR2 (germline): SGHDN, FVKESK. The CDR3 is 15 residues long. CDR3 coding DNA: TGTGCCAGCAGTCCGCTGACGGGGCCCACAAATACGCAGTATTTT. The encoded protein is CASSPLTGPTNTQYF.

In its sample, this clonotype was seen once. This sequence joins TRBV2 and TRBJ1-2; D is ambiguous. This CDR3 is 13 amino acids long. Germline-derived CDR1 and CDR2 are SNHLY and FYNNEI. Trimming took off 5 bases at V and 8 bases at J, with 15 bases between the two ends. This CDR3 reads CASSRTGGDGYTF. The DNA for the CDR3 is TGTGCCAGCAGTAGAACGGGAGGTGACGGCTACACCTTC.

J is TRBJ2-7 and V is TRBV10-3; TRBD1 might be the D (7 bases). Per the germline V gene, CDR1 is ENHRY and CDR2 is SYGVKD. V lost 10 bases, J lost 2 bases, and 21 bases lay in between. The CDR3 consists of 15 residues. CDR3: CATKGGGQVTYEQYF. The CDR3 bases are TGTGCCACCAAGGGGGGAGGACAGGTTACCTACGAGCAGTACTTC.

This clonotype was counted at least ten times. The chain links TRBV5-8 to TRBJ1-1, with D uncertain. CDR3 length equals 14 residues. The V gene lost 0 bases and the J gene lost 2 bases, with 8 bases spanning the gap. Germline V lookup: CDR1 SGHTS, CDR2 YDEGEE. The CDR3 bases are TGTGCCAGCAGCTTGGGGACTGACAACACTGAAGCTTTCTTT. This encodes CASSLGTDNTEAFF.

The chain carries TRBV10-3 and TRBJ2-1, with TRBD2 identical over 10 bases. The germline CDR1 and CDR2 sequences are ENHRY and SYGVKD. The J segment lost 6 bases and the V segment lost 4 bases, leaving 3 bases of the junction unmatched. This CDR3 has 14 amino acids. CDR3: CAISGTSGPNEQFF. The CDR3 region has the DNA TGTGCCATCAGTGGGACTAGCGGTCCCAATGAGCAGTTCTTC.

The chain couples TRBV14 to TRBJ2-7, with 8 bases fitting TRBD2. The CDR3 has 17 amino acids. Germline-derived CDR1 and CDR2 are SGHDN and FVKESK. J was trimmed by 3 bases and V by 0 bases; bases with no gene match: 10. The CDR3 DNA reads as TGTGCCAGCAGCCAAGAGAGTTCCACTAGCGGCTACTACGAGCAGTACTTC. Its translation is CASSQESSTSGYYEQYF. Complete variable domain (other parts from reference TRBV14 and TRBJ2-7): EAGVTQFPSHSVIEKGQTVTLRCDPISGHDNLYWYRRVMGKEIKFLLHFVKESKQDESGMPNNRFLAERTGGTYSTLKVQPAELEDSGVYFCASSQESSTSGYYEQYFGPGTRLTVT.

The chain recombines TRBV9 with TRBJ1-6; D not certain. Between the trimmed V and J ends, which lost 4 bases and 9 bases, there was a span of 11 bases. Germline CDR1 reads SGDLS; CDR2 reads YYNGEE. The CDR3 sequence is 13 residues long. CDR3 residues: CASSLRTGSPLHF. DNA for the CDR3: TGTGCCAGCAGCCTCAGGACGGGTTCACCCCTCCACTTT.